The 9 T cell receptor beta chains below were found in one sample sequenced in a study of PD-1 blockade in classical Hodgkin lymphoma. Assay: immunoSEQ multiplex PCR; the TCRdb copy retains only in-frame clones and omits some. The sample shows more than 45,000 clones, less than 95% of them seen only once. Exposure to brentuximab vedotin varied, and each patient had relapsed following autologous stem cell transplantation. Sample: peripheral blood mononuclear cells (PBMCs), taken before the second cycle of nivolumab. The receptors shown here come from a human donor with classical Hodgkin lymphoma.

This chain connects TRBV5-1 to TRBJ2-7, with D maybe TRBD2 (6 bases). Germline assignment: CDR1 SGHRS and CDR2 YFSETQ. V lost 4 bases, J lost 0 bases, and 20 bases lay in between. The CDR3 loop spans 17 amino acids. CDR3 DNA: TGCGCCAGCAGCCTGGGGGGTCGGGGCGGCACCTCCTACGAGCAGTACTTC. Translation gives CASSLGGRGGTSYEQYF. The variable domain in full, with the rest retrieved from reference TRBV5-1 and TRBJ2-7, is KAGVTQTPRYLIKTRGQQVTLSCSPISGHRSVSWYQQTPGQGLQFLFEYFSETQRNKGNFPGRFSGRQFSNSRSEMNVSTLELGDSALYLCASSLGGRGGTSYEQYFGPGTRLTVT.

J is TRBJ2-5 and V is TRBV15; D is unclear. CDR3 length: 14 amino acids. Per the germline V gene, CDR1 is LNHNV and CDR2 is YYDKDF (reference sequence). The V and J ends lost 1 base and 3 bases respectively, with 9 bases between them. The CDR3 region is CATSRGTLEETQYF. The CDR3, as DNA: TGTGCCACCAGCAGAGGCACTTTGGAAGAGACCCAGTACTTC.

The CDR3: CASSHRTSGYNEQFF. The CDR3 region has the DNA TGTGCCAGCAGTCATAGGACTAGCGGGTACAATGAGCAGTTCTTC. The rearrangement links TRBV6-5 to TRBJ2-1, with 11 bases matching TRBD2. After removal of 5 bases from V and 4 bases from J, the junction contained 4 bases not matched to a gene. The CDR3 has 15 amino acids. CDR1 is MNHEY, CDR2 SVGAGI, per germline.

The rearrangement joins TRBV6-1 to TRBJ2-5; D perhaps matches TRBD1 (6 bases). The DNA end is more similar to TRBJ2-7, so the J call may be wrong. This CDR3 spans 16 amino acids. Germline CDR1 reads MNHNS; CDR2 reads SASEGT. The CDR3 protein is CASSEAPGDGDTEQYF. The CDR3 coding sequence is TGTGCCAGCAGTGAAGCACCAGGGGACGGAGACACCGAGCAGTACTTC.

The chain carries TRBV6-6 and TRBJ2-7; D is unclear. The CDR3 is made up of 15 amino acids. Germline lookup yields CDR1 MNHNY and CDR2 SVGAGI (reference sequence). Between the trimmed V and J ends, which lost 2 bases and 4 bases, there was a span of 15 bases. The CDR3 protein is CASSYRSALRYEQYF. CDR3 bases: TGTGCCAGCAGTTACCGGTCCGCTCTCAGGTACGAGCAGTACTTC.

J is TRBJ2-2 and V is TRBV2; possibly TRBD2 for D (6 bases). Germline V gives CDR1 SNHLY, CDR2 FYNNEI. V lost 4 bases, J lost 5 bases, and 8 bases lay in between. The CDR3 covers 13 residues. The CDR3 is CASSASGTGELFF. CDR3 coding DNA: TGTGCCAGCAGTGCGAGCGGGACCGGGGAGCTGTTTTTT.

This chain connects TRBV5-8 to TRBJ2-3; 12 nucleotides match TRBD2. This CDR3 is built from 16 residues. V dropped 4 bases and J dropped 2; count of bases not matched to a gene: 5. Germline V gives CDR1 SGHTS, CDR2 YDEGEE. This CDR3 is CASSIGLAGSTDTQYF. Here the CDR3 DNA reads TGTGCCAGCAGCATAGGACTAGCGGGATCCACAGATACGCAGTATTTT.

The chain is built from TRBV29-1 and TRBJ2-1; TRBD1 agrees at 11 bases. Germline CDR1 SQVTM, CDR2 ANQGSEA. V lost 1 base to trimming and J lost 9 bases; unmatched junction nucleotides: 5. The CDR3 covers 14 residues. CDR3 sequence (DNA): TGCAGCGTTGAAGTAAGGACAGGGGGCTTTGAGCAGTTCTTC. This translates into CSVEVRTGGFEQFF.

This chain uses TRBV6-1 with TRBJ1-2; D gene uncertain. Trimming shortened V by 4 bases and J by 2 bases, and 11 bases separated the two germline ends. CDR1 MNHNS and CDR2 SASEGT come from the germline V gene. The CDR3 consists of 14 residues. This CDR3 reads CASSGWTENYGYTF. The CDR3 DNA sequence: TGTGCCAGCAGTGGGTGGACGGAAAACTATGGCTACACCTTC.